The source of this T cell receptor (beta chain) is a study of blood T cell repertoires in COVID-19. In the authors' methods: Reference gene primer amplification in the assay estimated nucleated cell counts. This table comes from immunoSEQ multiplex PCR, and its TCRdb copy is limited to in-frame clones, with some not included. The DNA was the basis for D and trimming; V, J and clone size are from that table. The repertoire holds about 83,000 clones, under 80% seen once, with around 19% in the top ten. The germline V gene has CDR1 LGHNA and CDR2 YSLEER. Trimming took 2 bases from V and 7 from J; bases not matched to a gene: 6. This CDR3 is 14 amino acids long. The count of this clone is one.

Material: peripheral blood. This sequence joins TRBV4-3 and TRBJ2-5; 8 bases agree with TRBD1. The origin of this receptor is a woman aged 80 or over with active or convalescent COVID-19. Written as DNA, the CDR3 is TGCGCCAGCAGCCAAACAGGGGGGTCCGGGACCCAGTACTTC. This translates into CASSQTGGSGTQYF.